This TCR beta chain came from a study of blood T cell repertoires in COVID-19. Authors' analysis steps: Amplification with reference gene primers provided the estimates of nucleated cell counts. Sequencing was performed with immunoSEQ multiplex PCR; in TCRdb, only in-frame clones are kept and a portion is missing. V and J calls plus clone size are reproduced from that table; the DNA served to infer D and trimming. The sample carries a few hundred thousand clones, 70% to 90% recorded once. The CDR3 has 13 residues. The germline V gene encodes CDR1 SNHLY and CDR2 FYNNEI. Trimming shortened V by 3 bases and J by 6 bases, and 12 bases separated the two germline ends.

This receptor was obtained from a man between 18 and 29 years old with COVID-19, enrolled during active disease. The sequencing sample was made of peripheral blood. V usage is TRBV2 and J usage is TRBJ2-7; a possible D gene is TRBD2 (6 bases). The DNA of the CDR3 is TGTGCCAGCAGTGACGGGCTCGGGGGCGAGCAGTACTTC. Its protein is CASSDGLGGEQYF. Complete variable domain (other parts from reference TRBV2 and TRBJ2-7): EPEVTQTPSHQVTQMGQEVILRCVPISNHLYFYWYRQILGQKVEFLVSFYNNEISEKSEIFDDQFSVERPDGSNFTLKIRSTKLEDSAMYFCASSDGLGGEQYFGPGTRLTVT.